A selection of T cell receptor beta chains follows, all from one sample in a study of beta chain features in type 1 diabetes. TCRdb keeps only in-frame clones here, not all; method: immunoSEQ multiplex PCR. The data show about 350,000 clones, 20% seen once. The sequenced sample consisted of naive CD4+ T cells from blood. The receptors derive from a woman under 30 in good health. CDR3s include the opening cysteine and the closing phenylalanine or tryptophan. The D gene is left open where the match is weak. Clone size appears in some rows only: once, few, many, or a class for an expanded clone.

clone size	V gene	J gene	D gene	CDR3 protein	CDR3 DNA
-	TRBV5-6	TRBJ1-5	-	CASSLVGEDQPQHF	TGTGCCAGCAGCTTGGTTGGTGAGGATCAGCCCCAGCATTTT
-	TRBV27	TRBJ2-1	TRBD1	CASSPGTVGANEQFF	TGTGCCAGCAGCCCAGGGACAGTAGGAGCCAATGAGCAGTTCTTC
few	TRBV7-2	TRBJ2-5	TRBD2	CASSLAAGGQETQYF	TGTGCCAGCAGCTTAGCAGCGGGGGGTCAAGAGACCCAGTACTTC
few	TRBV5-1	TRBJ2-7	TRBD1	CASNTGQGAEEQYF	TGCGCCAGCAACACAGGACAGGGGGCAGAGGAGCAGTACTTC
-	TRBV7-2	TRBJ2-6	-	CASSQQLSGANVLTF	TGTGCCAGCAGCCAACAGCTCTCTGGGGCCAACGTCCTGACTTTC
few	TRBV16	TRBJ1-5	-	CASSPLEDQPQHF	TGTGCCAGCAGCCCGCTAGAGGATCAGCCCCAGCATTTT
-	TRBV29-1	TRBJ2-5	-	CSVVAILETQYF	TGCAGCGTTGTCGCGATCCTAGAGACCCAGTACTTC
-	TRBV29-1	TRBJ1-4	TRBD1	CSTFPYRGQTNEKLFF	TGCAGCACCTTTCCGTACAGGGGGCAGACTAATGAAAAACTGTTTTTT
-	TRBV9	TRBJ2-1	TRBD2	CASSTTSGSLDEQFF	TGTGCCAGCAGCACGACTAGCGGGAGTTTAGATGAGCAGTTCTTC
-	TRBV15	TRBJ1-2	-	CAKNRVGYGYTF	TGTGCCAAGAACAGGGTCGGCTATGGCTACACCTTC
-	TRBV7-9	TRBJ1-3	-	CASSLAGVGNTIYF	TGTGCCAGCAGCTTGGCAGGGGTAGGAAACACCATATATTTT
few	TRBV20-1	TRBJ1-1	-	CSAGHFEAFF	TGCAGCGCCGGACACTTTGAAGCTTTCTTT
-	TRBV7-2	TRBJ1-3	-	CASSLSGNTIYF	TGTGCCAGCAGCCTCTCTGGAAACACCATATATTTT
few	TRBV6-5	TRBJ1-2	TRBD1	CASRNRGGNYGYTF	TGTGCCAGCAGGAACAGGGGTGGTAACTATGGCTACACCTTC
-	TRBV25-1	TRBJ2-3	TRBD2	CASTSSGGTDTQYF	TGTGCCAGCACGTCGAGCGGGGGGACAGATACGCAGTATTTT
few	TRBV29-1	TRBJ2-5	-	CSAPPRGSYPGETQYF	TGCAGCGCTCCCCCAAGGGGGTCCTATCCAGGGGAGACCCAGTACTTC
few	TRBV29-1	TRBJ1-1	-	CSAERQIEAFF	TGCAGCGCCGAGCGCCAGATTGAAGCTTTCTTT
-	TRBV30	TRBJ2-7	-	CAWRPSGMYEQYF	TGTGCCTGGCGGCCCTCCGGGATGTACGAGCAGTACTTC
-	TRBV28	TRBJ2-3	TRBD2	CASSSPSGRARNDF	TGTGCCAGCAGTTCCCCCAGCGGGAGGGCCCGTAACGATTTT
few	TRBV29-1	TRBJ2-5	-	CSVEPGGLETQYF	TGCAGCGTTGAGCCCGGGGGGCTAGAGACCCAGTACTTC
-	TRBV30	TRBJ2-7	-	CAWSGSGYEQYF	TGTGCCTGGAGCGGTAGCGGATACGAGCAGTACTTC
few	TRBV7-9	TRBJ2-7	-	CASSLDLIGALTYEQYF	TGTGCCAGCAGCTTAGATCTGATAGGAGCGTTAACCTACGAGCAGTACTTC
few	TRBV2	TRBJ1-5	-	CASSFDSLLVQPQHF	TGTGCCAGCAGTTTCGACAGTCTCTTGGTGCAGCCCCAGCATTTT
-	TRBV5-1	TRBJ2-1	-	CASSPDSNSYNEQFF	TGCGCCAGCAGCCCAGACAGCAATTCCTACAATGAGCAGTTCTTC
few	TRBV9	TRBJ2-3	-	CASSGGGTDTQYF	TGTGCCAGCAGCGGGGGAGGCACAGATACGCAGTATTTT
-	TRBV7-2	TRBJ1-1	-	CASTPGGYRTEAFF	TGTGCCAGCACCCCGGGGGGGTATAGGACTGAAGCTTTCTTT
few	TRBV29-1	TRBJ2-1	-	CSVSGRAGNEQFF	TGCAGCGTTAGTGGCAGGGCGGGAAATGAGCAGTTCTTC